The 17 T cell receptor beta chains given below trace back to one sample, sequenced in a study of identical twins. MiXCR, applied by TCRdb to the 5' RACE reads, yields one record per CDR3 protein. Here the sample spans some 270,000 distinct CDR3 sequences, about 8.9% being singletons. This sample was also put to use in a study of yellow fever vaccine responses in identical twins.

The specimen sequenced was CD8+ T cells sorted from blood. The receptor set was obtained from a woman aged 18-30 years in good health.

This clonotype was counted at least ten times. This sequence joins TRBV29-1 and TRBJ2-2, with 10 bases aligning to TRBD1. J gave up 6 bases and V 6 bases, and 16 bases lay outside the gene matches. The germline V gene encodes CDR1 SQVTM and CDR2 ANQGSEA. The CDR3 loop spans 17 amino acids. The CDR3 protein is CSVHGTGADRYPGELFF. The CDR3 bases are TGCAGCGTGCATGGGACAGGGGCCGACCGCTATCCCGGGGAGCTGTTTTTT.

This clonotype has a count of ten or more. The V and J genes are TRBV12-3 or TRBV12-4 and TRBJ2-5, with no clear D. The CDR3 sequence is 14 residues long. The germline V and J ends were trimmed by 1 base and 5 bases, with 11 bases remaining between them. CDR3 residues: CASSLGLVWETQYF. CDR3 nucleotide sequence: TGTGCCAGCAGTTTAGGCCTCGTTTGGGAGACCCAGTACTTC.

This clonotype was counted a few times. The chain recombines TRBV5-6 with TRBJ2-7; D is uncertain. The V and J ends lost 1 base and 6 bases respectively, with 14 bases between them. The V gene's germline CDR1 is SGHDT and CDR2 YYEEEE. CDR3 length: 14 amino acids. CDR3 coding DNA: TGTGCCAGCAGCTTGCCCCTTGAACCCGCCGAGCAGTACTTC. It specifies CASSLPLEPAEQYF.

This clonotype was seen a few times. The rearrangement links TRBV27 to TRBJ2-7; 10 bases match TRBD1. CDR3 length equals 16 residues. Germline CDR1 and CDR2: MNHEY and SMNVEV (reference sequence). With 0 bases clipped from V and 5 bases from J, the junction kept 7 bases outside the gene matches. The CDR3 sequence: CASSLSETGGVHEQYF. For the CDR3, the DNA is TGTGCCAGCAGTTTATCGGAGACAGGGGGCGTCCACGAGCAGTACTTC.

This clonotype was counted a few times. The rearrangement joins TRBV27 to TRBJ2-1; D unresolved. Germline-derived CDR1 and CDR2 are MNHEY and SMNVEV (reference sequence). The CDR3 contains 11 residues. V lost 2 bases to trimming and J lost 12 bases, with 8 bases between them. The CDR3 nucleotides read TGTGCCAGCAGTTTAGGGCGTGTGCAGTTCTTC. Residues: CASSLGRVQFF.

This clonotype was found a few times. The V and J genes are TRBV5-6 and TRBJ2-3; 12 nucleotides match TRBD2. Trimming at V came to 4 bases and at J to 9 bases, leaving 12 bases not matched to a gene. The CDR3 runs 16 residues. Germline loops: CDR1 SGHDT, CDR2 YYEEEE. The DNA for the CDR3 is TGTGCCAGCAGCCTACCGGGACTAGCGGGTGGGGGAACGCAGTATTTT. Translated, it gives CASSLPGLAGGGTQYF.

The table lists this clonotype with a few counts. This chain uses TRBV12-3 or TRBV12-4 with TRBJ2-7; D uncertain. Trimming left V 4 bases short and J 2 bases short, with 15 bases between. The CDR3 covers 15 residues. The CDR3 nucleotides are TGTGCCAGCAGTTCCCCTATCGACACCACCTACGAGCAGTACTTC. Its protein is CASSSPIDTTYEQYF.

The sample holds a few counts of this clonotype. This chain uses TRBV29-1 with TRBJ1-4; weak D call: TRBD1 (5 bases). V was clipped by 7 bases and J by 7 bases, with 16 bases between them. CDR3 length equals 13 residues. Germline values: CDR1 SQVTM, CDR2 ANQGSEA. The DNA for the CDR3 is TGCAGCGCCGGGGGAGGGGATGGTGAAAAACTGTTTTTT. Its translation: CSAGGGDGEKLFF.

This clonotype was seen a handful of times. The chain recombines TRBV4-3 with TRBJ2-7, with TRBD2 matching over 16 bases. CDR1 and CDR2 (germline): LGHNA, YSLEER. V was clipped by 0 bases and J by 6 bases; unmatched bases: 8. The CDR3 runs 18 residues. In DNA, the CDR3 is TGCGCCAGCAGCCAAGATCGGGGACTAGCGGGAGGGCCGAGCGAGCAGTACTTC. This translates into CASSQDRGLAGGPSEQYF.

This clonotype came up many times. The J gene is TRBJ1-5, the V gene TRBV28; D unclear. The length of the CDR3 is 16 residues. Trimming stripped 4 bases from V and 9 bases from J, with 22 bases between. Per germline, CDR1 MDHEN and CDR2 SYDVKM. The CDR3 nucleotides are TGTGCCAGCAGTTCTCGGACGGAAGCTGGAGCTCTGCCCCAGCATTTT. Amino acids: CASSSRTEAGALPQHF.

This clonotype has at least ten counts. The CDR3 nucleotides are TGCAGCGTTGACAGCGAGCGGGCCCCGGATACGCAGTATTTT. Protein product: CSVDSERAPDTQYF. This chain uses TRBV29-1 with TRBJ2-3, with D maybe TRBD2 (6 bases). V was clipped by 3 bases and J by 6 bases, with 16 bases between them. Germline V gene sequence: CDR1 SQVTM, CDR2 ANQGSEA. The CDR3 contains 14 residues.

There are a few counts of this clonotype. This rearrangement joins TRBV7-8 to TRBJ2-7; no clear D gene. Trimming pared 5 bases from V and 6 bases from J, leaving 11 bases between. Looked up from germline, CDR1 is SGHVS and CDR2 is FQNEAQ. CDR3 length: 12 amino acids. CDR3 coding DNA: TGTGCCAGCAGCCCAGTGCTGGGCGAGCAGTACTTC. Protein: CASSPVLGEQYF.

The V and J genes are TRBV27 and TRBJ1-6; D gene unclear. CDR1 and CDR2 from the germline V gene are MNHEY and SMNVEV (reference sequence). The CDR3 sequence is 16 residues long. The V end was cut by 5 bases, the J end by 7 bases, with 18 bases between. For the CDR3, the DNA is TGTGCCAGCAGTCCCCTCTTGGGTTCGGGAAATTCACCCCTCCACTTT. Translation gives CASSPLLGSGNSPLHF.

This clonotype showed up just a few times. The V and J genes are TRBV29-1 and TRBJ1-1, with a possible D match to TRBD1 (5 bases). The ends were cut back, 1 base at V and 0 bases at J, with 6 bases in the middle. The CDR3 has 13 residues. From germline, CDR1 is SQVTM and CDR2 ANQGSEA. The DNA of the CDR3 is TGCAGCGTTGAAGGGGGGATGAACACTGAAGCTTTCTTT. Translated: CSVEGGMNTEAFF.

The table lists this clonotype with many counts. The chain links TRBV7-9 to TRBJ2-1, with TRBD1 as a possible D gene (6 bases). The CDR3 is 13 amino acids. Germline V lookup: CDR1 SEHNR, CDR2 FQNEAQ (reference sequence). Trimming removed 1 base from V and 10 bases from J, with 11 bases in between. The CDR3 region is CASSLGVRGEQFF. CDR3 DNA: TGTGCCAGCAGCTTAGGAGTCAGGGGAGAGCAGTTCTTC.

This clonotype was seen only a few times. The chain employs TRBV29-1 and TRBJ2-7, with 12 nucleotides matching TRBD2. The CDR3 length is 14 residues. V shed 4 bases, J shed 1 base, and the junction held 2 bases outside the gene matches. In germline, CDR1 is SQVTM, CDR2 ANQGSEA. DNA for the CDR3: TGCAGCGTTGGACTAGCGGGAGTGTCCTACGAGCAGTACTTC. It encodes CSVGLAGVSYEQYF.

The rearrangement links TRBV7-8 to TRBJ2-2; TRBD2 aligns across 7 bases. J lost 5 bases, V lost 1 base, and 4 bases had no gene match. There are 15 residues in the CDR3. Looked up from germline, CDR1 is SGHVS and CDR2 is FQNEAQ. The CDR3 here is CASSLDRRETGELFF. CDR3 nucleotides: TGTGCCAGCAGCTTAGATCGGCGGGAGACCGGGGAGCTGTTTTTT.